Included here is one T cell receptor beta chain sequence, with context. The target antigen is unknown. This sample was included in a study of shared clonotypes between healthy human individuals. Study findings and constraints: Of the naive CD4 clonotypes, around 4.7% were shared across a few donors. The sole specimen, blood, was sampled, and tissue repertoires likely differ.

The test was conducted at deep level. Here immunoSEQ multiplex PCR was the method, and the copy in TCRdb shows in-frame clones only, minus some. The sample shows fewer than 3 million clones, 85% to 95% of them seen only once. Among the donors, all were Caucasian adults who lived in Nashville, Tennessee. The V and J ends lost 4 bases and 5 bases respectively, with 22 bases between them. CDR1 is SGHRS and CDR2 is YFSETQ in the germline V gene. There are 16 residues in the CDR3. The sequenced material came from naive CD4+ T cells from PBMCs. Subset in this sample: CD45RA+ positively selected. The chain uses TRBV5-1 and TRBJ2-7, with a possible D match to TRBD2 (6 bases). This receptor was identified in a man between 18 and 29 years old in good health. Some clones in this sample may be carry-over from other donors' samples. CDR3 region: CASSQEGTRRLHEQYF. The CDR3 region has the DNA TGCGCCAGCAGCCAAGAAGGGACTCGACGGCTACACGAGCAGTACTTC.